This T cell receptor (beta chain) was captured by sequencing in a study of T-cell reconstitution after alpha-beta-depleted transplantation in children. This sample's TCRbeta library carried unique molecular identifier barcodes. TCRdb re-called the PCR reads through MiXCR, storing one row per CDR3 protein. The repertoire holds over 550,000 distinct CDR3 sequences, with 10% to 13% as singletons. Sequencing used PBMCs from the stem cell graft donor, obtained from the stem cell graft. The clonotype originates from a human donor who donated a stem cell graft to a child with acute myeloid leukemia.

DNA of the CDR3: TGTGCCAGCAGCCCCGGATTCTTTCGGAGCAGCGGGGAGCTGTTTTTT. Translating it yields CASSPGFFRSSGELFF. This chain links TRBV5-6 with TRBJ2-2; no definite D call. The CDR3 covers 16 residues. V shed 4 bases and J shed 7 bases, with 20 bases lying between them. Germline V gives CDR1 SGHDT, CDR2 YYEEEE.